This paragraph covers one T cell receptor (beta chain) sequence. These data belong to a study of blood T cell repertoires in COVID-19. In the study overall: The United States, Italy and Spain provided the acute and convalescent COVID-19 samples.

The authors' processing: The assay estimated nucleated cells by amplifying reference gene primers. The method was immunoSEQ multiplex PCR; TCRdb's version includes in-frame clones alone and lacks a portion of them. V and J calls and clone size follow that table, whereas D and trimming were derived from the DNA. The profile shows roughly 140,000 clones, 88% of them singletons. This clonotype originated in a human donor in a cohort sampled during active COVID-19. The sample was peripheral blood.

The CDR3 DNA is TGTGCCAGCAGTTTCGGGCAGGGGGCCTCTTACGAGCAGTACTTC. Encoded protein: CASSFGQGASYEQYF. The chain recombines TRBV27 with TRBJ2-7; 8 bases are shared with TRBD1. The CDR3 has 15 amino acids. Germline loops: CDR1 MNHEY, CDR2 SMNVEV (reference sequence). The V gene end was trimmed by 3 bases and the J gene end by 4 bases; junction bases not matched to a gene: 8.